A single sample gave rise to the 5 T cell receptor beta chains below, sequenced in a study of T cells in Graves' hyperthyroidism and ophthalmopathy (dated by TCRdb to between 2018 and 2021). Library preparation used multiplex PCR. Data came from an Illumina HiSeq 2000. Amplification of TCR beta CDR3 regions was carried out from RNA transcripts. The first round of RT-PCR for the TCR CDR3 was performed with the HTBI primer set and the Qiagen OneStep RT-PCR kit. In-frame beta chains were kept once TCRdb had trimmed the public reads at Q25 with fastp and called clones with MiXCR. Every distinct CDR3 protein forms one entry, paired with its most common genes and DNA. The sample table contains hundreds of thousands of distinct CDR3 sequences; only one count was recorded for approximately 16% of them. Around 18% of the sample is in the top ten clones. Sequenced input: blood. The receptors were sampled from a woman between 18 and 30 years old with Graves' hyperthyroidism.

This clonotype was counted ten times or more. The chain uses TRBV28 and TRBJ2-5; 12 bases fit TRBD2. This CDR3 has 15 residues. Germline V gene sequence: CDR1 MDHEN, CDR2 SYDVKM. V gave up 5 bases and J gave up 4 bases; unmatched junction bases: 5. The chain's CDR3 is CASSPRTSGVETQYF. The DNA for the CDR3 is TGTGCCAGCAGTCCTAGGACTAGCGGGGTAGAGACCCAGTACTTC.

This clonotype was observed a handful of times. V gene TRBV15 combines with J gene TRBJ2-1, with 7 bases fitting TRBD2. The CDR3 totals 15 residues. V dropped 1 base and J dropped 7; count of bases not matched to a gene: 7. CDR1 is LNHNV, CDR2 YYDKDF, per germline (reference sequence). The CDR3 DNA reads TGTGCCACCAGCAGAGTGCGGGAGCTGGTGAATGAGCAGTTCTTC. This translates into CATSRVRELVNEQFF.

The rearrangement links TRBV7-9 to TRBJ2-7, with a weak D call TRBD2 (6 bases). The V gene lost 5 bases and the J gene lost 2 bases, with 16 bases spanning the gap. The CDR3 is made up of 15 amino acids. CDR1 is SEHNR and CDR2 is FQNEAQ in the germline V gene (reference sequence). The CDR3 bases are TGTGCCAGCAGCCAACAGTGGGCGGGAACCTACGAGCAGTACTTC. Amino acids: CASSQQWAGTYEQYF.

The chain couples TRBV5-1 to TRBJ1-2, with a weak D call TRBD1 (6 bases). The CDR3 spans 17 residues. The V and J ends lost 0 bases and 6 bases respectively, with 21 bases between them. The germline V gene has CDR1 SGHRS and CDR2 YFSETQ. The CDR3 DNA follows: TGCGCCAGCAGCTTGGCGGGGGGCAGGTCGAATAGGAATGGCTACACCTTC. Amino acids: CASSLAGGRSNRNGYTF.

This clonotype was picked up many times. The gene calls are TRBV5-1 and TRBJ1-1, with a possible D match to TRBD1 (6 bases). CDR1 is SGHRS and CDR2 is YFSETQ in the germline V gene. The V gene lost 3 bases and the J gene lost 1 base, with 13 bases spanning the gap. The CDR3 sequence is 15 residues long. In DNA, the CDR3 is TGCGCCAGCAGCTCGGGAGACAGGCGGAACACTGAAGCTTTCTTT. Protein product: CASSSGDRRNTEAFF.